This TCR beta chain originates from a study of T cells in Graves' hyperthyroidism and ophthalmopathy. Findings and caveats of the study: Ophthalmopathy onset followed model prediction by a median approximately seven months. Stable hyperthyroidism and ophthalmopathy were separated using 13 V-J signatures.

This clonotype was seen more than once but under ten times. Antigen unknown. Out of 8.5 to 10 ml of fresh peripheral blood came the PBMCs. The CDR3 is made up of 15 amino acids. Trimming cost V 0 bases and J 1 base; bases outside gene matches: 2. The germline V gene encodes CDR1 ENHRY and CDR2 SYGVKD. RNA transcripts were the template for amplifying TCR beta CDR3 regions. Initially, a first-round RT-PCR of the TCR CDR3 employed the HTBI primer set. MiXCR, run by TCRdb on the multiplex PCR reads, gives a single entry per CDR3 protein. The sample lists more than 500,000 distinct CDR3 sequences, about 17% occurring once.

Source material: blood. The rearrangement joins TRBV10-3 to TRBJ2-5; 7 positions match TRBD2. This clonotype originated in a woman aged 30 to 39 with Graves' hyperthyroidism. DNA of the CDR3: TGTGCCATCAGTGAGTCGGGAGGGGCCCAAGAGACCCAGTACTTC. Protein: CAISESGGAQETQYF.